This TCR beta chain was obtained from a study of CD8 T cells in Susac syndrome. With random hexamers, reverse transcription was performed on about 0.5 to 1 ug of RNA. From the immunoSEQ multiplex PCR reads, TCRdb called clonotypes with MiXCR, one entry per CDR3 protein. Among some 190,000 distinct CDR3 sequences listed, about 95% were seen once. The study sequenced TCR beta in blood CD8+ and CD4+ T cells. TEMRA cells were FACS-enriched and CD8+ and CD4+ T cells negatively isolated. The sample consisted of CD4+ T cells from PBMCs. The clonotype was recovered from a human donor in good health.

DNA of the CDR3: TGTGCCAGCAGTTACGCGGGAAATGAGCAGTTCTTC. The encoded protein is CASSYAGNEQFF. V is TRBV6-6 and J is TRBJ2-1, with D possibly matching TRBD2 (6 bases). The CDR3 runs 12 residues. The V and J ends lost 2 bases and 7 bases respectively, with 6 bases between them. Germline CDR1 is MNHNY and CDR2 is SVGAGI (reference sequence).